The source of this TCR beta chain is a study of cytomegalovirus exposure and HLA in healthy donors. Study conclusions and caveats: There were a few CMV-associated chains whose specificity for CMV antigens was confirmed in vitro. It was reportedly the case that the classifier diagnosed cytomegalovirus status with high specificity and sensitivity.

Germline V gene lookup returns CDR1 SEHNR and CDR2 FQNEAQ (reference sequence). CDR3 length equals 14 residues. PCR amplification relied on 60 Vbeta primers (plus 13 Jbeta primers). TCRdb keeps only in-frame clones here, not all; method: immunoSEQ multiplex PCR. Here the sample spans 65,000 to 85,000 clones, 78% being singletons. Details on this clone: As yet, its antigen is unknown. One end of the junction fails to match germline, which may point to a read error.

Source material: PBMCs. The V gene is TRBV7-9, the J gene TRBJ2-5; 8 nucleotides agree with TRBD1. This receptor was identified in a woman aged 40 to 50 in good health and CMV-seropositive. This CDR3 is CSSTYGTGEETQYF. In DNA, the CDR3 is TGTTCCAGCACCTACGGGACAGGAGAAGAGACCCAGTACTTC.